Only one count was recorded for the clone carrying this T cell receptor (beta chain). What it recognizes is unknown. The data are from a study of vaccination effects on CD4 cells after COVID-19. Assay: immunoSEQ multiplex PCR; the TCRdb copy retains only in-frame clones and omits some. The sample shows tens of thousands of clones, about 76% of them seen only once. Isolating CD4+ T cells followed more than 9 days of culture. The person was diagnosed with PCR-confirmed SARS-CoV-2 infection between March and December 2020. Participants were vaccinated with two doses of either the BNT162b2 or mRNA-1273 vaccine. The specimen comprised CD4+ T cells from PBMCs cultured without peptide, sampled after COVID-19 vaccination. The origin of this receptor is a human donor who had a prior SARS-CoV-2 infection.

CDR3 in DNA: TGTGCCAGCAGTAAACCCGTCGGGACAGAAGATCAGCCCCAGCATTTT. Its protein is CASSKPVGTEDQPQHF. The genes are TRBV6-2 or TRBV6-3 and TRBJ1-5, with TRBD1 matching 7 bases. The CDR3 sequence is 16 residues long. Germline lookup yields CDR1 MNHEY and CDR2 SVGEGT. V lost 5 bases to trimming and J lost 5 bases; unmatched junction nucleotides: 12.